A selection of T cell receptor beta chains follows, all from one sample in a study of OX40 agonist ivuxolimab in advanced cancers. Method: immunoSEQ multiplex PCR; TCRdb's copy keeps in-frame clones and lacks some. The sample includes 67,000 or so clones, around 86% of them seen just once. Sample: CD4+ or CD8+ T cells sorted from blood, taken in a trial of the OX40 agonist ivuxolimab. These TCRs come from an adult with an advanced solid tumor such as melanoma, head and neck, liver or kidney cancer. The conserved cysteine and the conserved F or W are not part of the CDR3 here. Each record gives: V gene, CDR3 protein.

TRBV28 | ASSFQGFSGNTIY
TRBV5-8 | ASSFQDRLAGVIETQY
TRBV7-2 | ASSKRAGVADTQY
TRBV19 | ASSARPGQVSYEQY
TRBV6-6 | ASKQVPNQPQH
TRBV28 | ASIPGASGLYEQY
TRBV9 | ASSVGVTYEQY
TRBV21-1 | ASSGYYGYT
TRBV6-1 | ASSAGIASTNEKLF
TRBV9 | ASSAQGAITDTQY
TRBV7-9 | ASSPQPGLAPGEQF
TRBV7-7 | ASSLGGVQETQY
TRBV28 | ASSSIQGAGANVLT
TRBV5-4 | ASSPGGGPRFTDTQY
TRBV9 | ASSVGSTKGRLF
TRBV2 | ASTPGKLNTQY
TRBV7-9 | ASSSWTSVIPDTQY
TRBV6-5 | ASSRGTSHEQY
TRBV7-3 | ASSSGTAPSTDTQY
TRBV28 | ASSLWAGGRAYEQY
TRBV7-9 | ASSPGTVSDEQF
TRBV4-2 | ASSQAGVAREETQY
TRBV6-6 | ASSPRTGWEQY
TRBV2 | ASSERALGYDEQF
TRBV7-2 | ASSAGLAGGPDTQY
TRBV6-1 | ASSEVAYEQY
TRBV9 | ASSAGIMNTEAF
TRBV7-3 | ASSPVRGLAGRDEQF
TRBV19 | ASSMSGSNEQF
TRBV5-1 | ASSLAEMVGGETQY
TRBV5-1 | ASSQQGAREKLF
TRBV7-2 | ASTEELINFNEQY
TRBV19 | ASSIGRLSYEQY
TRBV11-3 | ASSSGQALSGANVLT
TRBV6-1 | ASKWSLNYEQY
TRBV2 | ASNPPGQVYNEQF
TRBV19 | ASSGGTSGSPYEQY
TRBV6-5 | ASSSPPGKAF
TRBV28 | ASSLETEVPYYEQY
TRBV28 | ASSVHSGLANEQF
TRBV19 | ASSKGGGAYNEQF
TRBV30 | AWSSGNNNSPLH
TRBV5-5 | ASSLSGQRHIQY
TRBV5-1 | ASSPGANYGYT
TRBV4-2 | ASQTSGSYNEQF
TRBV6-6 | ASSYAGTGGIEQY
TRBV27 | ASSPRVASYEQY
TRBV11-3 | ASSPRLADGYEQY
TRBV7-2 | ASQDPSGNTIY